Each of the 27 T cell receptor beta chains below was sequenced from the same sample in a study of T cell repertoires in cytomegalovirus infection. TCRdb independently ran MiXCR on the reads; one entry per CDR3 protein. The sample consists of 150,000 to 200,000 distinct CDR3 sequences, around 20% of them appearing once. Sequencing was done on a sample of PBMCs. The source of these receptors is a human donor in good health (CMV status not recorded). Some clones in this sample may be carry-over from other donors' samples.

The V and J genes are TRBV25-1 and TRBJ2-6; perhaps D is TRBD1 or TRBD2 (5 bases each). The V end was cut by 0 bases, the J end by 1 base, with 10 bases between. Germline V gene data show CDR1 as MGHDK and CDR2 as SYGVNS. This CDR3 spans 17 amino acids. The DNA of the CDR3 is TGTGCCAGCAGTGAATATCGAGGGGCGTCTGGGGCCAACGTCCTGACTTTC. It translates to CASSEYRGASGANVLTF. The full variable domain, rest sourced from reference TRBV25-1 and TRBJ2-6, is EADIYQTPRYLVIGTGKKITLECSQTMGHDKMYWYQQDPGMELHLIHYSYGVNSTEKGDLSSESTVSRIRTEHFPLTLESARPSHTSQYLCASSEYRGASGANVLTFGAGSRLTVL.

This clonotype was observed many times. V gene TRBV11-2 combines with J gene TRBJ1-5, with 8 bases lining up with TRBD1. The CDR3 length is 15 residues. CDR1 and CDR2 (germline): SGHAT, FQNNGV. The V segment lost 0 bases and the J segment 5 bases; nucleotides outside the gene matches: 3. In DNA, the CDR3 is TGTGCCAGCAGCTTAGAATCAGGGGGCCATCAGCCCCAGCATTTT. Protein product: CASSLESGGHQPQHF.

This clonotype is labeled as medium-sized. V and J are TRBV7-2 and TRBJ2-5; 9 nucleotides line up with TRBD1. The CDR3 has 15 residues. The V and J ends lost 5 bases and 5 bases, in that order; junction bases with no gene match: 9. Germline V gene sequence: CDR1 SGHTA, CDR2 FQGNSA. In nucleotides, the CDR3 is TGTGCCAGCAGCGTAACGGGACAGGGTACGGAGACCCAGTACTTC. It translates to CASSVTGQGTETQYF. Full variable domain (remainder filled in from reference TRBV7-2 and TRBJ2-5): GAGVSQSPSNKVTEKGKDVELRCDPISGHTALYWYRQSLGQGLEFLIYFQGNSAPDKSGLPSDRFSAERTGGSVSTLTIQRTQQEDSAVYLCASSVTGQGTETQYFGPGTRLLVL.

The V and J genes are TRBV20-1 and TRBJ1-6, with D possibly being TRBD1 (5 bases). The CDR3 totals 19 residues. The V gene's germline CDR1 is DFQATT and CDR2 SNEGSKA (reference sequence). V shed 6 bases and J shed 0 bases, with 24 bases lying between them. The CDR3 DNA reads as TGCAGTGCCCCGGACCTGCAGGGAAGTCCGAGCTCCTATAATTCACCCCTCCACTTT. The encoded protein is CSAPDLQGSPSSYNSPLHF.

This clonotype is a singleton in its sample. Here the CDR3 omits its conserved ending phenylalanine or tryptophan, so a read error is the likely source. The chain uses TRBV19 and TRBJ2-2; D call uncertain. V was trimmed by 6 bases and J by 0 bases, leaving 11 bases between them. The CDR3 runs 15 residues. The germline CDR1 and CDR2 sequences are LNHDA and SQIVND (reference sequence). CDR3 region: CASSTTNPNTGELFS. In nucleotides, the CDR3 is TGTGCCAGTAGCACGACAAATCCGAACACCGGGGAGCTGTTTTCT.

This clonotype was counted at least ten times. The J gene is TRBJ2-5, the V gene TRBV6-2 or TRBV6-3; D tentatively reads TRBD1 or TRBD2 (5 bases each). The V end lost 0 bases, the J end lost 3 bases, and 20 bases lay between the germline ends. Germline lookup yields CDR1 MNHEY and CDR2 SVGEGT. This CDR3 is 18 amino acids long. The CDR3 loop reads CASSYSVGPRDPKETQYF. DNA for the CDR3: TGTGCCAGCAGTTACTCCGTTGGACCGAGGGACCCGAAAGAGACCCAGTACTTC.

There are many counts of this clonotype. This chain joins TRBV7-2 and TRBJ2-7, with 11 bases fitting TRBD1. Germline CDR1 is SGHTA and CDR2 is FQGNSA. The CDR3 covers 14 residues. V shed 5 bases, J shed 7 bases, and the junction held 7 bases outside the gene matches. This chain's CDR3 is CASSARTGGWEQYF. The CDR3 nucleotides read TGTGCCAGCAGCGCTAGGACAGGGGGCTGGGAGCAGTACTTC.

This clonotype occurred a few times. The J gene is TRBJ1-4, the V gene TRBV25-1, with D possibly matching TRBD1 (5 bases). Germline CDR1 is MGHDK and CDR2 is SYGVNS. The V end lost 2 bases, the J end lost 5 bases, and 15 bases lay between the germline ends. This CDR3 comprises 16 residues. DNA of the CDR3: TGTGCCAGCAGTGAAACTCGGTCAGGGAAGAATGAAAAACTGTTTTTT. Translation: CASSETRSGKNEKLFF.

This rearrangement joins TRBV27 to TRBJ2-1, with D uncertain. CDR3 length: 14 residues. V was pared by 2 bases and J by 7 bases, with 12 bases between. CDR1 and CDR2 (germline): MNHEY, SMNVEV (reference sequence). Written as DNA, the CDR3 is TGTGCCAGCAGTTTACGGCTTGGTTTGAATGAGCAGTTCTTC. It codes for CASSLRLGLNEQFF.

This clonotype has ten or more counts. This sequence joins TRBV4-1 and TRBJ1-5, with D unresolved. Trimming shortened V by 4 bases and J by 8 bases, and 24 bases separated the two germline ends. The CDR3 loop spans 17 amino acids. Per the germline V gene, CDR1 is MGHRA and CDR2 is YSYEKL. The CDR3 loop reads CASSPHPDRVPAEPQHF. CDR3 DNA: TGCGCCAGCAGCCCCCATCCGGACCGGGTCCCCGCCGAGCCCCAGCATTTT.

This chain connects TRBV6-2 or TRBV6-3 to TRBJ1-4; 10 bases are a match to TRBD1. The CDR3 runs to 15 residues. Per the germline V gene, CDR1 is MNHEY and CDR2 is SVGEGT. Losses at the gene ends were 6 bases for V and 7 bases for J; bases not matched to a gene: 8. CDR3 amino acids: CASRPLGDRGEKLFF. CDR3 coding DNA: TGTGCCAGCAGACCCCTTGGGGACAGGGGTGAAAAACTGTTTTTT.

There are many counts of this clonotype. This chain uses TRBV7-2 with TRBJ2-1; TRBD2 matches 10 bases. Germline values: CDR1 SGHTA, CDR2 FQGNSA. The ends lost 5 bases at V and 7 bases at J; junction bases unmatched: 8. The length of the CDR3 is 15 residues. The CDR3 loop is CASSRAGGTVNEQFF. CDR3 DNA sequence: TGTGCCAGCAGCCGAGCGGGGGGGACGGTGAATGAGCAGTTCTTC. The full variable domain, its missing parts supplied by reference TRBV7-2 and TRBJ2-1, is GAGVSQSPSNKVTEKGKDVELRCDPISGHTALYWYRQSLGQGLEFLIYFQGNSAPDKSGLPSDRFSAERTGGSVSTLTIQRTQQEDSAVYLCASSRAGGTVNEQFFGPGTRLTVL.

This chain connects TRBV11-3 to TRBJ2-1; D assignment may be TRBD1 or TRBD2 (5 bases each). V lost 0 bases to trimming and J lost 7 bases, with 13 bases between them. Germline CDR1 and CDR2: SGHNT and YENEEA. This CDR3 spans 15 amino acids. CDR3 amino acids: CASSLDQGRRNEQFF. For the CDR3, the DNA is TGTGCCAGCAGCTTAGATCAGGGACGGAGAAATGAGCAGTTCTTC. The full variable domain, in which reference TRBV11-3 and TRBJ2-1 provide the parts outside the CDR3, is EAGVVQSPRYKIIEKKQPVAFWCNPISGHNTLYWYLQNLGQGPELLIRYENEEAVDDSQLPKDRFSAERLKGVDSTLKIQPAELGDSAVYLCASSLDQGRRNEQFFGPGTRLTVL.

This clonotype appeared a few times. The rearrangement uses TRBV5-1 and TRBJ2-7; D call uncertain. Trimming left V 0 bases short and J 5 bases short, with 3 bases between. The CDR3 spans 11 residues. The V gene's germline CDR1 is SGHRS and CDR2 YFSETQ. The CDR3 DNA reads as TGCGCCAGCAGCTTGGCAGACGAGCAGTACTTC. It translates to CASSLADEQYF.

The chain is built from TRBV9 and TRBJ1-1; TRBD1 might be the D (6 bases). Germline V gene sequence: CDR1 SGDLS, CDR2 YYNGEE. The CDR3 has 13 residues. The germline V and J ends were trimmed by 4 bases and 5 bases, with 12 bases remaining between them. Here the CDR3 reads CASSTQGWTEAFF. DNA of the CDR3: TGTGCCAGCAGCACCCAGGGGTGGACTGAAGCTTTCTTT.

This clonotype was seen ten or more times. The chain joins TRBV7-6 to TRBJ2-3, with 9 bases aligning to TRBD1. There are 15 residues in the CDR3. Trimming removed 6 bases from V and 0 bases from J; junction bases left unmatched: 4. The germline gives CDR1 SGHVS, CDR2 FNYEAQ. As DNA, the CDR3 is TGTGCCAGCAGTTCGACAGGGGGAAGCACAGATACGCAGTATTTT. It is translated as CASSSTGGSTDTQYF.

This chain uses TRBV29-1 with TRBJ2-7; 8 bases match TRBD2. J gave up 0 bases and V 6 bases, and 7 bases lay outside the gene matches. This CDR3 has 14 amino acids. CDR1 SQVTM and CDR2 ANQGSEA come from the germline V gene. The CDR3 bases are TGCAGCGTATGTAGGACTAGCAGCTCCTACGAGCAGTACTTC. Translated: CSVCRTSSSYEQYF.

The chain employs TRBV7-2 and TRBJ2-1, with 9 bases fitting TRBD2. CDR1 SGHTA and CDR2 FQGNSA come from the germline V gene. CDR3 size: 13 residues. Trimming cost V 6 bases and J 9 bases; bases outside gene matches: 6. CDR3 nucleotides: TGTGCCAGCAGTCCCGGGACTAGCAGTGAGCAGTTCTTC. Residues: CASSPGTSSEQFF. The full variable domain, its missing parts supplied by reference TRBV7-2 and TRBJ2-1, is GAGVSQSPSNKVTEKGKDVELRCDPISGHTALYWYRQSLGQGLEFLIYFQGNSAPDKSGLPSDRFSAERTGGSVSTLTIQRTQQEDSAVYLCASSPGTSSEQFFGPGTRLTVL.

The chain recombines TRBV7-3 with TRBJ2-6; 7 bases are a match to TRBD2. The CDR3 contains 19 residues. V dropped 5 bases and J dropped 0; count of bases not matched to a gene: 13. The V gene's germline CDR1 is SGHTA and CDR2 FQGTGA. The chain's CDR3 is CASSATPGRGSSGANVLTF. CDR3 coding DNA: TGTGCCAGCAGCGCAACCCCAGGGCGGGGGAGCTCTGGGGCCAACGTCCTGACTTTC.

This clonotype has ten or more counts. The chain joins TRBV11-2 to TRBJ1-1, with D unclear. The germline V gene encodes CDR1 SGHAT and CDR2 FQNNGV. The V end was cut by 4 bases, the J end by 5 bases, with 17 bases between. The CDR3 sequence is 15 residues long. The CDR3 here is CASSSEGRSGTEAFF. The CDR3 DNA reads TGTGCCAGCAGCTCGGAGGGAAGATCGGGGACTGAAGCTTTCTTT.

This rearrangement joins TRBV6-2 or TRBV6-3 to TRBJ1-1; 7 nucleotides agree with TRBD1. V trimming: 3 bases; J trimming: 1 base; junction bases outside the gene matches: 14. Germline assignment: CDR1 MNHEY and CDR2 SVGEGT. The CDR3 consists of 18 residues. The CDR3: CASSYSRTGLVRNTEAFF. The DNA of the CDR3 is TGTGCCAGCAGTTATTCCAGGACAGGTTTGGTTCGGAACACTGAAGCTTTCTTT.

The table lists this clonotype with a few counts. The chain couples TRBV5-1 to TRBJ2-3; 11 bases are a match to TRBD2. The CDR3 is made up of 15 amino acids. Trimming cost V 3 bases and J 4 bases; bases outside gene matches: 4. Per the germline V gene, CDR1 is SGHRS and CDR2 is YFSETQ. The CDR3 reads CASSSGTSGSDTQYF. The CDR3, as DNA: TGCGCCAGCAGCTCCGGGACTAGCGGATCAGATACGCAGTATTTT.

This clonotype appeared many times. V is TRBV7-2 and J is TRBJ2-1; 10 bases align to TRBD2. The V gene end was trimmed by 4 bases and the J gene end by 5 bases; junction bases not matched to a gene: 11. Germline values: CDR1 SGHTA, CDR2 FQGNSA. The CDR3 covers 17 residues. CDR3 bases: TGTGCCAGCAGCTCTCTTCCGGGACTAGCGCGAAACAATGAGCAGTTCTTC. Translated: CASSSLPGLARNNEQFF.

The gene calls are TRBV12-3 or TRBV12-4 and TRBJ1-6, with no clear D. V lost 3 bases to trimming and J lost 9 bases, with 12 bases between them. The CDR3 is 14 amino acids. Here the CDR3 DNA reads TGTGCCAGCAGTTTCGGGAGTACGGTTTCACCCCTCCACTTT. Amino acid sequence: CASSFGSTVSPLHF.

This clonotype showed up just a few times. The gene calls are TRBV12-3 or TRBV12-4 and TRBJ1-1; D gene unclear. The V end lost 3 bases, the J end lost 1 base, and 3 bases lay between the germline ends. This CDR3 contains 12 residues. CDR3 sequence: CASSFWNTEAFF. CDR3 DNA sequence: TGTGCCAGCAGTTTTTGGAACACTGAAGCTTTCTTT.

V usage is TRBV19 and J usage is TRBJ1-4; D might be TRBD1 (6 bases). The V end lost 4 bases, the J end lost 0 bases, and 12 bases lay between the germline ends. This CDR3 has 16 residues. Germline V lookup: CDR1 LNHDA, CDR2 SQIVND (reference sequence). CDR3 coding DNA: TGTGCCAGTAGTACCCTCGGGGGGCCAACTAATGAAAAACTGTTTTTT. This gives the protein CASSTLGGPTNEKLFF.

This clonotype has a count of ten or more. The chain joins TRBV2 to TRBJ2-7; 10 bases line up with TRBD1. The CDR3 runs to 14 residues. With 6 bases clipped from V and 3 bases from J, the junction kept 5 bases outside the gene matches. CDR1 SNHLY and CDR2 FYNNEI come from the germline V gene. The CDR3 loop reads CASRNGQGVYEQYF. The CDR3 DNA reads as TGTGCCAGCAGGAATGGACAGGGGGTCTACGAGCAGTACTTC.